This section outlines one T cell receptor (beta chain) sequence together with its context. The entry originates in a study of blood T cell repertoires in COVID-19. Study overall: The samples span acute and convalescent COVID-19 from the United States, Italy and Spain. PBMCs, B-cell-depleted T cells, or T cells were the source of the cDNA or gDNA that made up the material.

Per the germline V gene, CDR1 is SGHAT and CDR2 is FQNNGV. The CDR3 is 12 residues long. V was clipped by 5 bases and J by 7 bases, with 12 bases between them. In the authors' methods: The assay estimated nucleated cells by amplifying reference gene primers. Libraries were prepared by immunoSEQ multiplex PCR; TCRdb keeps only in-frame clonotypes and omits some of them. V and J calls and clone size are as listed in that table; D and trimming were resolved from the DNA. This sample has 400,000 or so clones, with approximately 90% found just once. The age range of participants was about 18 to 100 years, with residence in approximately 25 US areas.

The origin of this receptor is a young man who had recovered from COVID-19. What was sequenced was PBMCs or T cells enriched from blood (not recorded which). The chain uses TRBV11-2 and TRBJ2-7; D unclear. CDR3 loop: CASSPFPQEQYF. CDR3 nucleotide sequence: TGTGCCAGCAGCCCCTTCCCTCAGGAGCAGTACTTC.